This passage covers 12 T cell receptor beta chains from one sample sequenced in a study of shared clonotypes between healthy human individuals. Repertoires were generated with immunoSEQ multiplex PCR, while TCRdb's copy carries only in-frame clones and drops some. Among 2,500,000 or so clones listed, approximately 93% were seen once. Material: naive CD4+ T cells from PBMCs. As to subset: CD45RA+ positively selected. These receptors were taken from a man between 18 and 35 years old in good health. Some clones in this sample may be carry-over from other donors' samples.

The table lists this clone with a few counts. V and J are TRBV10-3 and TRBJ1-2, with TRBD1 matching 7 bases. CDR3 length: 12 residues. CDR1 and CDR2 (germline): ENHRY, SYGVKD. The J segment lost 7 bases and the V segment lost 8 bases, leaving 7 bases of the junction unmatched. In nucleotides, the CDR3 is TGTGCCATCTCCAGACAGGGAACTGGCTACACCTTC. It specifies CAISRQGTGYTF.

Note on this clone: The same CDR3 also results from other DNA sequences found in this sample. The V gene is TRBV7-3, the J gene TRBJ2-2; maybe TRBD2 (6 bases). CDR3 length: 15 amino acids. Between the trimmed V and J ends, which lost 3 bases and 4 bases, there was a span of 12 bases. Looked up from germline, CDR1 is SGHTA and CDR2 is FQGTGA. The CDR3 DNA reads TGTGCCAGCAGCTTGACGGGAGTAGGCACCGGGGAGCTGTTTTTT. Its translation: CASSLTGVGTGELFF.

A remark on this clone: Other DNA sequences from this sample encode an identical CDR3 as well. The chain joins TRBV28 to TRBJ2-6, with 12 nucleotides matching TRBD1. The CDR3 loop spans 15 amino acids. Germline V CDR1 and CDR2: MDHEN, SYDVKM. J lost 4 bases, V lost 11 bases, and 6 bases had no gene match. CDR3 coding DNA: TGTGCCTCCGGGACAGGGGGCTCCGGGGCCAACGTCCTGACTTTC. Amino acids: CASGTGGSGANVLTF.

V usage is TRBV11-3 and J usage is TRBJ1-4; 8 nucleotides agree with TRBD1. The CDR3 spans 16 residues. The V and J ends lost 4 bases and 5 bases, in that order; junction bases with no gene match: 9. Germline V gene data show CDR1 as SGHNT and CDR2 as YENEEA. The CDR3 nucleotides read TGTGCCAGCAGCTCTATTCCAGGGGGCTTAAATGAAAAACTGTTTTTT. The encoded protein is CASSSIPGGLNEKLFF.

The chain recombines TRBV6-6 with TRBJ2-6; D may be TRBD1 (5 bases). CDR1 MNHNY and CDR2 SVGAGI come from the germline V gene (reference sequence). The CDR3 totals 16 residues. V lost 6 bases to trimming and J lost 2 bases, with 14 bases between them. CDR3 nucleotides: TGTGCCAGCAGCAACCCTGACAGTCCTGGGGCCAACGTCCTGACTTTC. It encodes CASSNPDSPGANVLTF.

J is TRBJ2-3 and V is TRBV5-1; 13 positions agree with TRBD2. V shed 2 bases, J shed 6 bases, and the junction held 6 bases outside the gene matches. The V gene's germline CDR1 is SGHRS and CDR2 YFSETQ. This CDR3 region has 16 residues. The CDR3 DNA reads as TGCGCCAGCAGCTTTCGACTAGCGGGAGGTGGCGATACGCAGTATTTT. Amino acids: CASSFRLAGGGDTQYF.

This clone was detected once. V usage is TRBV11-2 and J usage is TRBJ2-5, with D possibly TRBD2 on 6 matching bases. CDR1 and CDR2 (germline): SGHAT, FQNNGV. The CDR3 runs to 15 residues. V lost 0 bases to trimming and J lost 4 bases, with 12 bases between them. This CDR3 reads CASSLETRRGETQYF. CDR3 nucleotides: TGTGCCAGCAGCTTAGAGACCCGGCGGGGAGAGACCCAGTACTTC.

The rearrangement links TRBV25-1 to TRBJ1-6; no clear D gene. The CDR3 totals 15 residues. Germline assignment: CDR1 MGHDK and CDR2 SYGVNS. V shed 3 bases and J shed 11 bases, with 17 bases lying between them. CDR3 sequence: CASSDSRAPLAPLHF. The CDR3 DNA reads as TGTGCCAGCAGTGATTCTCGGGCCCCGCTGGCACCCCTCCACTTT.

The CDR3: CASSTFSGISYEQYF. Written as DNA, the CDR3 is TGTGCCAGCAGTACCTTTAGCGGGATTAGCTACGAGCAGTACTTC. This chain connects TRBV28 to TRBJ2-7; 8 nucleotides agree with TRBD2. In germline, CDR1 is MDHEN, CDR2 SYDVKM. This CDR3 is 15 amino acids long. J gave up 3 bases and V 5 bases, and 9 bases lay outside the gene matches.

The J gene is TRBJ1-1, the V gene TRBV2; the D is unclear. The CDR3 length is 14 residues. Germline-derived CDR1 and CDR2 are SNHLY and FYNNEI. The V end was cut by 8 bases, the J end by 0 bases, with 13 bases between. Here the CDR3 reads CASSEESLNTEAFF. Written as DNA, the CDR3 is TGTGCCAGCTCGGAGGAATCCCTGAACACTGAAGCTTTCTTT.

This clone was detected once. This chain uses TRBV6-1 with TRBJ2-7; weak D call: TRBD2 (6 bases). The CDR3 has 12 amino acids. Trimming took 8 bases from V and 3 from J, leaving 11 bases between them. CDR1 and CDR2 (germline): MNHNS, SASEGT. This chain's CDR3 is CASFGTDYEQYF. The CDR3, as DNA: TGTGCCAGCTTCGGGACTGACTACGAGCAGTACTTC.

The chain links TRBV2 to TRBJ1-5; D call uncertain. Trimming stripped 2 bases from V and 4 bases from J, with 12 bases between. CDR1 is SNHLY, CDR2 FYNNEI, per germline. The CDR3 is 15 amino acids. CDR3 sequence (DNA): TGTGCCAGCAGTGAAACCACACGCACGAATCAGCCCCAGCATTTT. It codes for CASSETTRTNQPQHF.